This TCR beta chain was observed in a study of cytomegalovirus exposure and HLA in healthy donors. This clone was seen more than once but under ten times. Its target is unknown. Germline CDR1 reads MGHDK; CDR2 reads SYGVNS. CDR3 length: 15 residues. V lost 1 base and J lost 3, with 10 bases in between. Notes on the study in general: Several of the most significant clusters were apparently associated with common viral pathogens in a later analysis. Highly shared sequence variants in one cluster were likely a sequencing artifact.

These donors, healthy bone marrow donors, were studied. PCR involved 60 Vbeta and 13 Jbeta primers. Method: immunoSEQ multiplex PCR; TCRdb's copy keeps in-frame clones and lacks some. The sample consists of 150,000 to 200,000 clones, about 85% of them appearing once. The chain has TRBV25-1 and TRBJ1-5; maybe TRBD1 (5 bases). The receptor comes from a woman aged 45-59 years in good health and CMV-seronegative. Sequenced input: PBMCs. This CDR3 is CASSESGAPNQPQHF. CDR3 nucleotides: TGTGCCAGCAGTGAATCTGGGGCGCCCAATCAGCCCCAGCATTTT.